A selection of T cell receptor beta chains follows, all from one sample in a study of blood T cell repertoires in COVID-19. Libraries were prepared by immunoSEQ multiplex PCR; TCRdb keeps only in-frame clonotypes and omits some of them. This table has almost 200,000 clones, 70% to 90% appearing once. The specimen was peripheral blood. The origin of the receptors is a man in his 60s with COVID-19, enrolled during active disease. Each CDR3 is given with its conserved first and last residue. The order of the fields is J gene, D gene, clone size, V gene, CDR3 DNA, CDR3 protein. The D gene is left open where the match is weak. The size of a clone is reported for some rows only, either as once, few or many, or as a class for expanded clones.

TRBJ2-1	TRBD2	NA	TRBV6-1	TGTGCCAGCAGTGGACCGGGGGGGGGCAATAACAATGAGCAGTTCTTC	CASSGPGGGNNNEQFF
TRBJ2-3	NA	NA	TRBV30	TGTGCCTGGAGTGACCTGGGGACTCCCACAGATACGCAGTATTTT	CAWSDLGTPTDTQYF
TRBJ1-3	NA	NA	TRBV2	TGTGCCAGCAGTGGGAGCTCTGGAAACACCATATATTTT	CASSGSSGNTIYF
TRBJ1-1	NA	once	TRBV7-9	TGTGCCAGCAGCACAAATGACAGGAACCTTGAAGCTTTCTTT	CASSTNDRNLEAFF
TRBJ1-2	NA	NA	TRBV6-5	TGTGCCAGCAGTTACTCGCGGGCGGCGGGCTACACCTTC	CASSYSRAAGYTF
TRBJ2-1	TRBD1	few	TRBV7-9	TGTGCCAGCAGCTTAGTCTCAGGGGGTCACAATGAGCAGTTCTTC	CASSLVSGGHNEQFF
TRBJ2-5	TRBD1	NA	TRBV5-8	TGTGCCAGCAGCTTACACAAACAGGGGTCGGAGACCCAGTACTTC	CASSLHKQGSETQYF
TRBJ1-6	NA	NA	TRBV27	TGTGCCAGCAGTTTGAAGCAGGATTCACCCCTCCACTTT	CASSLKQDSPLHF
TRBJ1-6	NA	NA	TRBV7-6	TGTGCCAGCAGCCCGACAGGTGGGGAGAATTCACCCCTCCACTTT	CASSPTGGENSPLHF
TRBJ1-2	NA	few	TRBV5-1	TGCGCCAGCAGCTTTGACGGCGGGGACTATGGCTACACCTTC	CASSFDGGDYGYTF